What follows are 18 T cell receptor beta chains derived from one specimen sequenced in a study of shared clonotypes between healthy human individuals. Method: immunoSEQ multiplex PCR; TCRdb's copy keeps in-frame clones and lacks some. The repertoire holds around 550,000 clones, with about 96% as singletons. Sequencing used naive CD4+ T cells sorted from blood. The subset here: CD45RA+ positively selected. These receptors were obtained from a woman younger than 45 in good health.

A few counts support this clone. The chain uses TRBV7-8 and TRBJ1-4; TRBD1 matches 9 bases. Trimming cost V 5 bases and J 7 bases; bases outside gene matches: 8. The CDR3 covers 15 residues. Per the germline V gene, CDR1 is SGHVS and CDR2 is FQNEAQ. The CDR3 sequence: CASSDRQGGGEKLFF. Written as DNA, the CDR3 is TGTGCCAGCAGCGATCGACAGGGGGGCGGTGAAAAACTGTTTTTT.

For the CDR3, the DNA is TGTGCCATCAGTGATTCCCCTCAACGACTAGCGGGAGGTGCTGGGGCCAACGTCCTGACTTTC. Amino acids: CAISDSPQRLAGGAGANVLTF. This chain joins TRBV10-3 and TRBJ2-6; 13 bases match TRBD2. In germline, CDR1 is ENHRY, CDR2 SYGVKD. This CDR3 region has 21 residues. V lost 3 bases, J lost 2 bases, and 13 bases stayed unmatched.

The gene calls are TRBV2 and TRBJ2-7, with D maybe TRBD2 (6 bases). The CDR3 has 12 residues. The germline V gene has CDR1 SNHLY and CDR2 FYNNEI. V gave up 7 bases and J gave up 2 bases, with 9 bases separating them. This chain's CDR3 is CASKEGTYEQYF. CDR3 sequence (DNA): TGTGCCAGCAAGGAGGGAACCTACGAGCAGTACTTC.

This chain uses TRBV5-4 with TRBJ2-2, with D perhaps TRBD2 (6 bases). CDR3 length equals 16 residues. The germline V gene has CDR1 SGHNT and CDR2 YYREEE (reference sequence). V gave up 4 bases and J gave up 2 bases, with 15 bases separating them. In DNA form, the CDR3 reads TGTGCCAGCAGCCAAGAGGTAGCGGAAAACACCGGGGAGCTGTTTTTT. Its protein product is CASSQEVAENTGELFF.

V and J are TRBV6-5 and TRBJ1-5; D perhaps matches TRBD1 (5 bases). V was pared by 5 bases and J by 6 bases, with 11 bases between. This CDR3 contains 13 residues. Per the germline V gene, CDR1 is MNHEY and CDR2 is SVGAGI. DNA of the CDR3: TGTGCCAGCAGTCAAGGGGTTAGTCAGCCCCAGCATTTT. Encoded protein: CASSQGVSQPQHF.

Concerning this clone: A junction end diverges from the germline sequence, so it may reflect a read error. This CDR3 reads CASGGQLPNERYF. The CDR3 coding sequence is TGTGCCAGCGGGGGACAGCTCCCTAACGAGCGGTACTTC. J is TRBJ2-7 and V is TRBV2; 7 nucleotides agree with TRBD1. The CDR3 sequence is 13 residues long. Germline V CDR1 and CDR2: SNHLY, FYNNEI. The full variable domain, its missing parts supplied by reference TRBV2 and TRBJ2-7, is EPEVTQTPSHQVTQMGQEVILRCVPISNHLYFYWYRQILGQKVEFLVSFYNNEISEKSEIFDDQFSVERPDGSNFTLKIRSTKLEDSAMYFCASGGQLPNERYFGPGTRLTVT.

This chain joins TRBV6-5 and TRBJ1-4; the match to TRBD1 covers 8 bases. The CDR3 totals 14 residues. Per the germline V gene, CDR1 is MNHEY and CDR2 is SVGAGI. V lost 0 bases and J lost 6; bases outside the gene matches: 0. CDR3: CASSYSTGDEKLFF. The CDR3 coding sequence is TGTGCCAGCAGTTACTCGACAGGGGATGAAAAACTGTTTTTT.

The CDR3 DNA is TGTGCCTGGAGTCGAGCTACCCTCACAGATACGCAGTATTTT. Its protein is CAWSRATLTDTQYF. The V and J genes are TRBV30 and TRBJ2-3; D gene unclear. Trimming took off 2 bases at V and 2 bases at J, with 11 bases between the two ends. This CDR3 has 14 residues. The V gene's germline CDR1 is GTSNPN and CDR2 SVGIG (reference sequence).

The V call is TRBV11-3, the J call TRBJ2-1; TRBD2 matches at 8 bases. J was trimmed by 5 bases and V by 5 bases; bases with no gene match: 8. CDR3 size: 15 residues. Per germline, CDR1 SGHNT and CDR2 YENEEA. The CDR3 coding sequence is TGTGCCAGCAGCCAAGTTGGCGGGGGGAACAATGAGCAGTTCTTC. Residues: CASSQVGGGNNEQFF. The full variable domain, with the rest looked up from reference TRBV11-3 and TRBJ2-1, is EAGVVQSPRYKIIEKKQPVAFWCNPISGHNTLYWYLQNLGQGPELLIRYENEEAVDDSQLPKDRFSAERLKGVDSTLKIQPAELGDSAVYLCASSQVGGGNNEQFFGPGTRLTVL.

The V gene is TRBV2, the J gene TRBJ2-5; weak D call: TRBD2 (5 bases). The DNA end lines up better with TRBJ2-7; the J call may be wrong. Germline V CDR1 and CDR2: SNHLY, FYNNEI. The CDR3 is 14 amino acids. CDR3 sequence: CASSNAGGGYEQYF. DNA of the CDR3: TGTGCCAGCAGCAACGCTGGAGGAGGTTACGAGCAGTACTTC.

This chain uses TRBV6-5 with TRBJ1-2, with D perhaps matching TRBD1 (5 bases). V was cut by 5 bases and J by 4 bases, with 17 bases left in between. The CDR3 sequence is 15 residues long. CDR1 and CDR2 (germline): MNHEY, SVGAGI. CDR3 sequence reads: CASSTGGAIGYGYTF. The CDR3 DNA is TGTGCCAGCAGTACGGGAGGGGCGATTGGCTATGGCTACACCTTC.

This chain uses TRBV7-8 with TRBJ2-7; TRBD2 is a possible D gene (6 bases). V lost 2 bases and J lost 4, with 15 bases in between. Per germline, CDR1 SGHVS and CDR2 FQNEAQ. This CDR3 region has 15 residues. The CDR3 DNA sequence: TGTGCCAGCAGCTTAAGGCGAGGGAGCGGGTACGAGCAGTACTTC. As protein: CASSLRRGSGYEQYF.

The V and J genes are TRBV19 and TRBJ2-2; maybe TRBD1 (6 bases). Between the trimmed V and J ends, which lost 7 bases and 2 bases, there was a span of 14 bases. The germline gives CDR1 LNHDA, CDR2 SQIVND (reference sequence). The CDR3 has 15 amino acids. The chain's CDR3 is CASNRVSTNTGELFF. Written as DNA, the CDR3 is TGTGCCAGTAACAGGGTTTCTACAAACACCGGGGAGCTGTTTTTT.

A remark on this clone: Compared with germline, one end of the junction differs, possibly owing to a read error. CDR3 nucleotide sequence: TGTGCCAGTTCACCCCAGGGGGTCAATGGGCCCCAGTACTTC. This sequence encodes CASSPQGVNGPQYF. V gene TRBV18 combines with J gene TRBJ2-5; 7 positions match TRBD1. CDR1 and CDR2 from the germline V gene are KGHSH and LQKENI. This CDR3 region has 14 residues.

This CDR3 reads CASSTGIGNTIYF. In DNA form, the CDR3 reads TGTGCCAGCAGTACAGGGATAGGAAACACCATATATTTT. This chain links TRBV2 with TRBJ1-3; tentatively, D is TRBD1 (6 bases). The germline CDR1 and CDR2 sequences are SNHLY and FYNNEI. The CDR3 consists of 13 residues. V was cut by 5 bases and J by 4 bases, with 9 bases left in between.

This chain joins TRBV10-3 and TRBJ1-3, with 9 bases aligning to TRBD1. CDR1 is ENHRY and CDR2 is SYGVKD in the germline V gene. CDR3 length equals 13 residues. V trimming: 10 bases; J trimming: 3 bases; junction bases outside the gene matches: 4. CDR3 DNA sequence: TGTGCCACCGGGGACAGGGATGGAAACACCATATATTTT. As protein: CATGDRDGNTIYF.

This chain links TRBV29-1 with TRBJ2-2, with D maybe TRBD1 (5 bases). The germline V gene encodes CDR1 SQVTM and CDR2 ANQGSEA. The ends were cut back, 3 bases at V and 9 bases at J, with 14 bases in the middle. The CDR3 is made up of 13 amino acids. CDR3 sequence: CSVEIQGSRELFF. DNA for the CDR3: TGCAGCGTTGAGATCCAGGGTAGCAGGGAGCTGTTTTTT.

This sequence joins TRBV6-5 and TRBJ1-1; D is undetermined. CDR3 size: 15 residues. With 6 bases removed from V and 11 bases from J, the gap between germline ends came to 25 bases. In germline, CDR1 is MNHEY, CDR2 SVGAGI. The CDR3 protein is CASRGRGAPGIGAFF. CDR3 bases: TGTGCCAGCAGGGGTCGGGGTGCGCCTGGGATTGGGGCTTTCTTT.